A single sample is the source of the 27 T cell receptor beta chains below, sequenced in a study of blood T cells in healthy people across ages. Through a sample-barcoded 5' primer and a J-beta primer mix, a second PCR was run for 7 to 11 cycles. One entry per CDR3 protein, called by TCRdb with MiXCR from the 5' RACE reads. The sample lists 920,000 or so distinct CDR3 sequences; under 45% were seen once. Sequenced: blood. These receptor sequences come from an older woman in good health.

This sequence joins TRBV5-6 and TRBJ1-5, with no clear D. CDR1 SGHDT and CDR2 YYEEEE come from the germline V gene. V lost 0 bases to trimming and J lost 0 bases, with 10 bases between them. This CDR3 has 16 residues. The CDR3 protein is CASSLATPYSNQPQHF. CDR3 sequence (DNA): TGTGCCAGCAGCTTGGCGACACCATATAGCAATCAGCCCCAGCATTTT.

This clonotype was detected only a few times. The chain couples TRBV27 to TRBJ2-3; possibly TRBD1 or TRBD2 for D (6 bases each). Trimming took off 2 bases at V and 5 bases at J, with 11 bases between the two ends. CDR1 is MNHEY and CDR2 is SMNVEV in the germline V gene (reference sequence). The CDR3 length is 14 residues. CDR3 coding DNA: TGTGCCAGCAGTTTAAAGGGGGAGGAAGATACGCAGTATTTT. It yields the protein CASSLKGEEDTQYF.

This clonotype has just a few counts. The chain is built from TRBV7-6 and TRBJ2-7, with unresolved D. This CDR3 contains 16 residues. The V end was cut by 1 base, the J end by 0 bases, with 13 bases between. CDR1 and CDR2 from the germline V gene are SGHVS and FNYEAQ. The CDR3 spells CASSLEGGESSYEQYF. For the CDR3, the DNA is TGTGCCAGCAGCTTAGAAGGCGGAGAAAGCTCCTACGAGCAGTACTTC.

The CDR3 here is CASSEVGIETQYF. Written as DNA, the CDR3 is TGTGCCAGCAGTGAAGTCGGCATTGAGACCCAGTACTTC. The V gene is TRBV25-1, the J gene TRBJ2-5; D not certain. Looked up from germline, CDR1 is MGHDK and CDR2 is SYGVNS. Trimming left V 2 bases short and J 5 bases short, with 9 bases between. The CDR3 is 13 residues long.

This clonotype was counted a few times. J is TRBJ2-5 and V is TRBV9; D gene uncertain. The CDR3 is 14 amino acids. Trimming took 0 bases from V and 1 from J, leaving 7 bases between them. Per the germline V gene, CDR1 is SGDLS and CDR2 is YYNGEE. The CDR3 coding sequence is TGTGCCAGCAGCGTAGAGGCCAGCCAAGAGACCCAGTACTTC. Its protein is CASSVEASQETQYF.

The chain couples TRBV6-1 to TRBJ2-7; D may be TRBD1 (6 bases). The CDR3 covers 14 residues. V was trimmed by 2 bases and J by 2 bases, leaving 10 bases between them. Germline lookup yields CDR1 MNHNS and CDR2 SASEGT. As DNA, the CDR3 is TGTGCCAGCAGTGAACGGGACACCACCTACGAGCAGTACTTC. This sequence encodes CASSERDTTYEQYF.

V and J are TRBV27 and TRBJ2-1; D is uncertain. CDR1 and CDR2 from the germline V gene are MNHEY and SMNVEV (reference sequence). There are 14 residues in the CDR3. V lost 7 bases and J lost 3, with 13 bases in between. CDR3 coding DNA: TGTGCCAGCAAGTCGGTGTCTCTCTACAATGAGCAGTTCTTC. This sequence encodes CASKSVSLYNEQFF.

The chain couples TRBV29-1 to TRBJ2-2; no clear D gene. The germline CDR1 and CDR2 sequences are SQVTM and ANQGSEA. The CDR3 totals 11 residues. V lost 0 bases to trimming and J lost 8 bases, with 4 bases between them. CDR3 DNA sequence: TGCAGCGTTGAAGAACTTGGGGAGCTGTTTTTT. This sequence encodes CSVEELGELFF.

The rearrangement uses TRBV20-1 and TRBJ1-4; TRBD1 agrees at 7 bases. CDR3 length: 14 amino acids. The trim removed 2 bases at V and 4 bases at J, leaving 4 bases unmatched. Germline values: CDR1 DFQATT, CDR2 SNEGSKA (reference sequence). CDR3 in amino acids: CSARPQGNNEKLFF. The DNA of the CDR3 is TGCAGTGCTAGACCACAGGGGAATAATGAAAAACTGTTTTTT.

This clonotype was detected ten times or more. This sequence joins TRBV7-2 and TRBJ2-7; D uncertain. V was cut by 4 bases and J by 2 bases, with 3 bases left in between. CDR1 is SGHTA, CDR2 FQGNSA, per germline. This CDR3 is built from 11 residues. CDR3 DNA sequence: TGTGCCAGCAGCTGGACCTACGAGCAGTACTTC. This translates into CASSWTYEQYF.

The rearrangement joins TRBV7-9 to TRBJ2-1, with 8 positions matching TRBD2. This CDR3 region has 14 residues. Germline assignment: CDR1 SEHNR and CDR2 FQNEAQ (reference sequence). V trimming: 3 bases; J trimming: 8 bases; junction bases outside the gene matches: 6. This chain's CDR3 is CASSFQRERDEQFF. DNA for the CDR3: TGTGCCAGCAGCTTTCAGCGGGAGCGGGATGAGCAGTTCTTC.

This clonotype has at least ten counts. This chain joins TRBV7-9 and TRBJ2-7; the D is unclear. The CDR3 is 11 residues long. Per the germline V gene, CDR1 is SEHNR and CDR2 is FQNEAQ (reference sequence). V lost 4 bases and J 7 bases, leaving 8 bases between the germline ends. CDR3 sequence (DNA): TGTGCCAGCAGCTCCTCGCGGGAGCAGTACTTC. It translates to CASSSSREQYF.

This clonotype has just a few counts. V usage is TRBV5-1 and J usage is TRBJ1-2; D is unclear. Trimming removed 1 base from V and 5 bases from J, with 9 bases in between. The germline gives CDR1 SGHRS, CDR2 YFSETQ. The CDR3 extends over 13 amino acids. The DNA for the CDR3 is TGCGCCAGCAGCTTGTCCCGATGGTATGGCTACACCTTC. Residues: CASSLSRWYGYTF.

This chain connects TRBV27 to TRBJ2-7; D is unclear. The CDR3 length is 15 residues. V was cut by 3 bases and J by 1 base, with 13 bases left in between. Germline V lookup: CDR1 MNHEY, CDR2 SMNVEV (reference sequence). The CDR3 DNA is TGTGCCAGCAGTTTCGGCCGGCCGATTTCCTACGAGCAGTACTTC. It codes for CASSFGRPISYEQYF.

This clonotype was counted once. This chain links TRBV12-5 with TRBJ2-1, with TRBD2 identical over 15 bases. Looked up from germline, CDR1 is LGHNT and CDR2 is FRNRAP. The V segment lost 5 bases and the J segment 9 bases; nucleotides outside the gene matches: 5. The CDR3 spans 15 residues. The CDR3 region is CASGAGLAGGLEQFF. The CDR3 DNA reads TGTGCTAGTGGTGCCGGACTAGCGGGAGGGCTTGAGCAGTTCTTC. Full variable domain (remainder filled in from reference TRBV12-5 and TRBJ2-1): DARVTQTPRHKVTEMGQEVTMRCQPILGHNTVFWYRQTMMQGLELLAYFRNRAPLDDSGMPKDRFSAEMPDATLATLKIQPSEPRDSAVYFCASGAGLAGGLEQFFGPGTRLTVL.

The rearrangement uses TRBV11-2 and TRBJ2-1, with a tentative D call TRBD2 (7 bases). The V gene's germline CDR1 is SGHAT and CDR2 FQNNGV. The CDR3 runs to 15 residues. Trimming removed 6 bases at V and 10 bases at J, with 22 bases between. This chain's CDR3 is CASSSRGGESPEQFF. CDR3 DNA: TGTGCCAGCAGTTCCAGGGGAGGGGAGTCCCCCGAGCAGTTCTTC.

The chain employs TRBV5-6 and TRBJ2-1; 14 bases map to TRBD2. V was pared by 0 bases and J by 5 bases, with 4 bases of the junction left unmatched. The CDR3 covers 17 residues. CDR1 is SGHDT and CDR2 is YYEEEE in the germline V gene. CDR3 sequence: CASSLEGLAGAHNEQFF. CDR3 in DNA: TGTGCCAGCAGCTTGGAGGGACTAGCGGGAGCCCACAATGAGCAGTTCTTC.

This clonotype has a handful of counts. The chain recombines TRBV20-1 with TRBJ2-5, with 8 bases fitting TRBD1. Germline V gene data show CDR1 as DFQATT and CDR2 as SNEGSKA (reference sequence). V shed 4 bases, J shed 1 base, and the junction held 5 bases outside the gene matches. The CDR3 loop spans 14 amino acids. CDR3 nucleotide sequence: TGCAGTGCTAAAACGGACAGGGTCCAAGAGACCCAGTACTTC. Protein: CSAKTDRVQETQYF.

This clonotype was counted a few times. The V call is TRBV12-3 or TRBV12-4, the J call TRBJ1-2, with TRBD1 identical over 7 bases. The CDR3 totals 15 residues. V shed 4 bases and J 1 base; nucleotides not matched to a gene: 6. The CDR3 sequence is CASSSGQPINYGYTF. The DNA of the CDR3 is TGTGCCAGCAGTTCGGGACAGCCAATTAACTATGGCTACACCTTC.

This chain joins TRBV27 and TRBJ2-7; 8 bases match TRBD2. The DNA end lines up better with TRBJ2-4; the J call may be wrong. The CDR3 sequence is 18 residues long. The germline gives CDR1 MNHEY, CDR2 SMNVEV (reference sequence). The CDR3 loop is CASSLSMGDEREFDIQYF. CDR3 nucleotide sequence: TGTGCCAGCAGTTTATCGATGGGGGACGAGCGGGAGTTTGACATTCAGTACTTC.

In its sample, this clonotype was seen a few times. The V call is TRBV11-3, the J call TRBJ2-2; D uncertain. The germline gives CDR1 SGHNT, CDR2 YENEEA. Trimming removed 5 bases at V and 5 bases at J, with 15 bases between. The CDR3 is 15 residues long. The CDR3 loop is CASSPDPRPTGELFF. CDR3 sequence (DNA): TGTGCCAGCAGCCCAGACCCTAGGCCAACCGGGGAGCTGTTTTTT.

This clonotype was recorded once. The chain combines TRBV7-2 with TRBJ2-7, with 11 bases lining up with TRBD2. CDR1 and CDR2 (germline): SGHTA, FQGNSA. The CDR3 loop spans 14 amino acids. Trimming cost V 5 bases and J 12 bases; bases outside gene matches: 12. Here the CDR3 DNA reads TGTGCCAGCAGCCCGGGACTAGCGGAAGAGACCCGGTACTTC. Protein: CASSPGLAEETRYF. Filled out from reference TRBV7-2 and TRBJ2-7, the complete variable domain reads GAGVSQSPSNKVTEKGKDVELRCDPISGHTALYWYRQSLGQGLEFLIYFQGNSAPDKSGLPSDRFSAERTGGSVSTLTIQRTQQEDSAVYLCASSPGLAEETRYFGPGTRLTVT.

This clonotype was picked up a small number of times. The chain is built from TRBV7-9 and TRBJ1-5; TRBD1 is a possible D gene (5 bases). Germline V gene sequence: CDR1 SEHNR, CDR2 FQNEAQ (reference sequence). The CDR3 has 13 residues. Trimming took off 5 bases at V and 5 bases at J, with 10 bases between the two ends. The CDR3 bases are TGTGCCAGCAGCCAGGGAGGGGATCAGCCCCAGCATTTT. Its translation: CASSQGGDQPQHF.

The chain links TRBV6-1 to TRBJ2-7; unclear D gene. The CDR3 contains 13 residues. Trimming pared 2 bases from V and 4 bases from J, leaving 9 bases between. Germline V gene data show CDR1 as MNHNS and CDR2 as SASEGT. The CDR3 nucleotides are TGTGCCAGCAGTGAACACGGGCTTTACGAGCAGTACTTC. Protein sequence: CASSEHGLYEQYF.

This sequence joins TRBV6-2 or TRBV6-3 and TRBJ1-1, with 8 bases identical to TRBD1. The CDR3 extends over 16 amino acids. The ends lost 5 bases at V and 0 bases at J; junction bases unmatched: 8. Germline loops: CDR1 MNHEY, CDR2 SVGEGT. This chain's CDR3 is CASSAPGGRMNTEAFF. The CDR3 DNA sequence: TGTGCCAGCAGTGCCCCAGGGGGCCGGATGAACACTGAAGCTTTCTTT.

The rearrangement links TRBV18 to TRBJ2-5; D not certain. The V end lost 1 base, the J end lost 11 bases, and 26 bases lay between the germline ends. The CDR3 is made up of 17 amino acids. Germline V gives CDR1 KGHSH, CDR2 LQKENI. In DNA form, the CDR3 reads TGTGCCAGCTCACCACGGAGAGTCCCCAGGCAGGCAAATGAGCAGTACTTC. It translates to CASSPRRVPRQANEQYF.

This clonotype was observed a few times. The chain joins TRBV6-5 to TRBJ2-7; D may be TRBD2 (6 bases). This CDR3 has 14 amino acids. Deletions cut 5 bases from V and 1 base from J, with 12 bases between. CDR1 is MNHEY, CDR2 SVGAGI, per germline. CDR3 coding DNA: TGTGCCAGCAGTATTGATAGCGGTTCCTACGAGCAGTACTTC. It specifies CASSIDSGSYEQYF.